The 5 T cell receptor beta chains below were found in one sample sequenced in a study of CD8+CD57+ T cells in acquired aplastic anemia. Patients who underwent sequencing had shown CD8+CD57+ cell expansion by flow cytometry. According to the study, genomic DNA was the template for TCR beta VDJ and CDR3 profiling. TCRdb called the reads again in MiXCR, with one record for every CDR3 protein. The repertoire holds some 140,000 distinct CDR3 sequences, with 52% as singletons. The sample consisted of sorted CD4+, CD8+, or CD8+CD57+ T cells (not recorded which) from PBMCs. These receptor sequences come from a human donor with aplastic anemia.

V and J are TRBV27 and TRBJ1-2; 9 bases match TRBD1. V shed 5 bases and J 5 bases; nucleotides not matched to a gene: 9. The CDR3 has 15 residues. Germline loops: CDR1 MNHEY, CDR2 SMNVEV (reference sequence). The CDR3 DNA follows: TGTGCCAGCAGTACCGACCGGGACAGGGTTTATGGCTACACCTTC. Translating it yields CASSTDRDRVYGYTF.

The sample holds many counts of this clonotype. This chain uses TRBV5-6 with TRBJ1-6; TRBD1 matches 9 bases. V shed 4 bases and J 9 bases; nucleotides not matched to a gene: 11. CDR3 size: 16 residues. Germline V gives CDR1 SGHDT, CDR2 YYEEEE. This CDR3 reads CASSLVGGQGFSPLHF. The CDR3 nucleotides read TGTGCCAGCAGCCTTGTAGGGGGACAGGGATTTTCACCCCTCCACTTT.

This clonotype was counted many times. The V gene is TRBV7-9, the J gene TRBJ1-1; D remains ambiguous. V lost 8 bases to trimming and J lost 10 bases, with 17 bases between them. This CDR3 is built from 12 residues. Germline assignment: CDR1 SEHNR and CDR2 FQNEAQ (reference sequence). The CDR3 bases are TGTGCCAGCCAACCGACCGGGCCCTTAGCTTTCTTT. Amino acid sequence: CASQPTGPLAFF.

The chain couples TRBV29-1 to TRBJ1-1; 9 bases line up with TRBD1. Germline trimming cut 6 bases from V and 11 bases from J; bases unmatched to any gene: 4. The CDR3 is made up of 10 amino acids. Germline CDR1 SQVTM, CDR2 ANQGSEA. The CDR3 DNA reads TGCAGCGTGCTGGGGACAGGGGCTTTCTTT. Protein sequence: CSVLGTGAFF.

The genes are TRBV7-9 and TRBJ2-1; D gene unclear. The CDR3 contains 13 residues. The V end was cut by 7 bases, the J end by 4 bases, with 11 bases between. Per germline, CDR1 SEHNR and CDR2 FQNEAQ (reference sequence). The CDR3 region has the DNA TGTGCCAGCACCCCCCCAGGTTACAATGAGCAGTTCTTC. Its translation is CASTPPGYNEQFF. The complete variable domain, with remaining parts taken from reference TRBV7-9 and TRBJ2-1, reads DTGVSQNPRHKITKRGQNVTFRCDPISEHNRLYWYRQTLGQGPEFLTYFQNEAQLEKSRLLSDRFSAERPKGSFSTLEIQRTEQGDSAMYLCASTPPGYNEQFFGPGTRLTVL.